What follows are 15 T cell receptor beta chains derived from one specimen sequenced in a study of blood T cell repertoires in COVID-19. The protocol was immunoSEQ multiplex PCR, while the TCRdb copy is restricted to in-frame clones and leaves out a portion. There are over 100,000 clones in the sample; about 70% occur only once, and under 2.5% lies in the top ten. The sample was peripheral blood. These TCRs come from a woman aged 65 to 85 with acute or convalescent COVID-19.

CDR3 nucleotide sequence: TGTGCCAGCAGCCCTCGGACTAGCGGGAGAGGAGAGACCCAGTACTTC. This gives the protein CASSPRTSGRGETQYF. The rearrangement uses TRBV5-4 and TRBJ2-5; 13 positions match TRBD2. The trim removed 4 bases at V and 4 bases at J, leaving 7 bases unmatched. Germline assignment: CDR1 SGHNT and CDR2 YYREEE (reference sequence). The CDR3 is made up of 16 amino acids.

The chain recombines TRBV2 with TRBJ2-7; 9 bases fit TRBD2. Germline V gene data show CDR1 as SNHLY and CDR2 as FYNNEI. CDR3 length: 15 residues. The trim removed 7 bases at V and 3 bases at J, leaving 10 bases unmatched. CDR3 nucleotides: TGTGCCAGCAAGGATGCGGGAGGGCCCTTCTACGAGCAGTACTTC. Translation: CASKDAGGPFYEQYF.

This clone showed up just once. V usage is TRBV3-1 (or the pseudogene TRBV3-2) and J usage is TRBJ1-2, with D unclear. V gave up 4 bases and J gave up 4 bases, with 10 bases separating them. In germline, CDR1 is LGHDT, CDR2 YNNKEL (reference sequence). CDR3 length equals 13 residues. The CDR3 here is CASSLQRGYGYTF. The DNA of the CDR3 is TGTGCCAGCAGCCTACAGCGGGGCTATGGCTACACCTTC.

This clone was seen once. The chain is built from TRBV24-1 and TRBJ2-2; the match to TRBD2 covers 10 bases. CDR1 and CDR2 from the germline V gene are KGHDR and SFDVKD. After removal of 2 bases from V and 4 bases from J, the junction contained 6 bases not matched to a gene. There are 17 residues in the CDR3. The CDR3: CATSDSQRGGITGELFF. CDR3 nucleotide sequence: TGTGCCACCAGTGATTCGCAGCGGGGGGGTATCACCGGGGAGCTGTTTTTT.

This chain connects TRBV28 to TRBJ1-1; 7 bases align to TRBD1. The V and J ends lost 6 bases and 1 base, in that order; junction bases with no gene match: 5. The germline CDR1 and CDR2 sequences are MDHEN and SYDVKM. The CDR3 runs to 14 residues. CDR3 nucleotides: TGTGCCAGCAGGCCGGGACAGTCGAACACTGAAGCTTTCTTT. As protein: CASRPGQSNTEAFF.

This clone was found many times. The chain uses TRBV2 and TRBJ2-3; D is possibly TRBD1 (6 bases). Germline CDR1 and CDR2: SNHLY and FYNNEI. The CDR3 has 15 amino acids. V was pared by 5 bases and J by 6 bases, with 18 bases between. CDR3 coding DNA: TGTGCCAGCAGTTCGCAGGGGACCCCTAACGATACGCAGTATTTT. Its protein is CASSSQGTPNDTQYF.

V usage is TRBV6-5 and J usage is TRBJ1-2; TRBD1 agrees at 7 bases. This CDR3 has 13 amino acids. CDR1 and CDR2 from the germline V gene are MNHEY and SVGAGI. Trimming cost V 4 bases and J 8 bases; bases outside gene matches: 7. The CDR3 spells CASSLTGDDGYTF. The DNA for the CDR3 is TGTGCCAGCAGTTTAACAGGGGATGACGGCTACACCTTC.

V is TRBV5-1 and J is TRBJ2-3; 7 positions agree with TRBD2. The CDR3 extends over 13 amino acids. Germline CDR1 SGHRS, CDR2 YFSETQ. Unmatched junction bases numbered 3, after V lost 4 bases and J lost 4 bases. The CDR3, as DNA: TGCGCCAGCAGCAAGGGGAGGGCAGATACGCAGTATTTT. It translates to CASSKGRADTQYF.

CDR3: CASRASGVTDTQYF. CDR3 nucleotide sequence: TGTGCCAGCAGGGCTAGCGGGGTCACAGATACGCAGTATTTT. J is TRBJ2-3 and V is TRBV7-2; 9 nucleotides match TRBD2. The CDR3 has 14 residues. The germline V gene encodes CDR1 SGHTA and CDR2 FQGNSA. V trimming: 6 bases; J trimming: 2 bases; junction bases outside the gene matches: 3.

The chain carries TRBV3-1 (or the pseudogene TRBV3-2) and TRBJ1-1, with D possibly matching TRBD1 (5 bases). Trimming left V 6 bases short and J 5 bases short, with 16 bases between. This CDR3 contains 14 residues. CDR1 is LGHDT, CDR2 YNNKEL, per germline (reference sequence). CDR3 loop: CASRQRAGGTEAFF. The DNA for the CDR3 is TGTGCCAGCAGGCAACGAGCGGGGGGGACTGAAGCTTTCTTT.

DNA for the CDR3: TGCGCCAGCAGCTTGGGGGGGACTAGAGCCTACGAGCAGTACTTC. It specifies CASSLGGTRAYEQYF. The rearrangement links TRBV5-1 to TRBJ2-7; 8 bases align to TRBD2. The V and J ends lost 0 bases and 2 bases, in that order; junction bases with no gene match: 4. The CDR3 contains 15 residues. The germline V gene encodes CDR1 SGHRS and CDR2 YFSETQ.

This clone was recorded a few times. The chain links TRBV4-3 to TRBJ2-1; 10 positions match TRBD2. The CDR3 totals 16 residues. Per germline, CDR1 LGHNA and CDR2 YSLEER. The V and J ends lost 0 bases and 9 bases, in that order; junction bases with no gene match: 8. CDR3 amino acids: CASSQEVSGGAGEQFF. The CDR3 region has the DNA TGCGCCAGCAGCCAAGAGGTCAGCGGGGGGGCTGGTGAGCAGTTCTTC.

The chain joins TRBV6-2 or TRBV6-3 to TRBJ2-1; 10 nucleotides align to TRBD2. V gave up 3 bases and J gave up 3 bases; unmatched junction bases: 8. This CDR3 is built from 17 residues. Germline CDR1 MNHEY, CDR2 SVGEGT. CDR3 loop: CASSYRLAGDLYNEQFF. The DNA of the CDR3 is TGTGCCAGCAGTTATAGGCTAGCGGGGGACCTCTACAATGAGCAGTTCTTC.

This chain connects TRBV28 to TRBJ2-3; possible D gene TRBD2, 6 bases. The ends were cut back, 3 bases at V and 4 bases at J, with 11 bases in the middle. CDR3 length: 14 residues. Germline V gene sequence: CDR1 MDHEN, CDR2 SYDVKM. CDR3 sequence (DNA): TGTGCCAGCAGTTTTGGCGGAGGGGCAGATACGCAGTATTTT. As protein: CASSFGGGADTQYF.

Points on this clone: An end of the junction differs from the germline gene, which may be a read error. The gene calls are TRBV11-2 and TRBJ1-2; TRBD1 is a possible D gene (5 bases). CDR1 and CDR2 (germline): SGHAT, FQNNGV. This CDR3 contains 12 residues. The CDR3: CASSPRGAGGEF. DNA for the CDR3: TGTGCCAGCAGCCCTAGAGGGGCGGGAGGGGAATTC.